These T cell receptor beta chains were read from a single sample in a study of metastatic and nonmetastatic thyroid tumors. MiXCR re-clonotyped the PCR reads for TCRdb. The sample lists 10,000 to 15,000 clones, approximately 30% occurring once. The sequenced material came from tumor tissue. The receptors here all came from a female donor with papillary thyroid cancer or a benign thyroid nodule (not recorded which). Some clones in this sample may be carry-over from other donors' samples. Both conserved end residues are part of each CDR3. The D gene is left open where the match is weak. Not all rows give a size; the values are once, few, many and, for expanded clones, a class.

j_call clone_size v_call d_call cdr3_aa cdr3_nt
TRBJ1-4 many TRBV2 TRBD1 CASSDEGRGWEKLFF TGTGCCAGCAGTGACGAGGGCAGGGGGTGGGAAAAACTGTTTTTT
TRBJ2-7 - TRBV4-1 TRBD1 CASSQVTGRDRGDEQYF TGCGCCAGCAGCCAAGTGACGGGCCGGGACAGGGGCGACGAGCAGTACTTC
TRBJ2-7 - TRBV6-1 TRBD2 CASSPPGGEYIYEQYF TGTGCCAGCAGCCCCCCTGGGGGGGAATACATCTACGAGCAGTACTTC
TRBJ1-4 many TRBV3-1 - CASSQDGAGREKLFF TGTGCCAGCAGCCAAGATGGGGCAGGGCGGGAAAAACTGTTTTTT
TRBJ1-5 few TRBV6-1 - CASRRQSPQPQHF TGTGCCAGCAGAAGACAGTCCCCTCAGCCCCAGCATTTT
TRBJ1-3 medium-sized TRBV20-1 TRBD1 CSAAMRGRGNTIYF TGCAGTGCTGCCATGAGGGGGCGAGGAAACACCATATATTTT
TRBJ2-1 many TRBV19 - CASSTLGRYNEQFF TGTGCCAGTAGTACCCTTGGTCGTTACAATGAGCAGTTCTTC
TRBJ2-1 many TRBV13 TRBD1 CASSLLRDRGNEQFF TGTGCCAGCAGCCTGCTCCGGGACAGGGGGAATGAGCAGTTCTTC
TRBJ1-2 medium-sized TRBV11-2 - CASTIGGFGFYGYTF TGTGCCAGCACAATTGGAGGGTTTGGGTTCTATGGCTACACCTTC
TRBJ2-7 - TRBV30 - CAWSGVAVSYEQYF TGTGCCTGGAGTGGAGTGGCAGTTTCCTACGAGCAGTACTTC
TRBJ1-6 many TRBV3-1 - CASSTGMGNSPLHF TGTGCCAGCAGTACCGGGATGGGGAATTCACCCCTCCACTTT
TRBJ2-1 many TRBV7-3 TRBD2 CASSLKGAGLAGYNEQFF TGCGCCAGCAGCCTAAAGGGGGCGGGGCTAGCGGGATACAATGAGCAGTTCTTC
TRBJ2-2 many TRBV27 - CASSLGSLGTGELFF TGTGCCAGCAGTTTGGGCAGCTTAGGGACCGGGGAGCTGTTTTTT
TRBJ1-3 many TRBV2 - CASRGTSGNTIYF TGTGCCAGCCGTGGGACTTCGGGAAACACCATATATTTT
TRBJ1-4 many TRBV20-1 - CSATQQSKSGKLFF TGCAGTGCTACCCAGCAGTCGAAGAGTGGAAAACTGTTTTTT
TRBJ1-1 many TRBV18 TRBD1 CASSPNPGQDYTEAFF TGTGCCAGCTCGCCAAATCCGGGACAGGATTACACTGAAGCTTTCTTT
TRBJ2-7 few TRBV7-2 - CASSSSTGNAYEQYF TGTGCCAGCAGCTCGTCTACAGGTAACGCCTACGAGCAGTACTTC
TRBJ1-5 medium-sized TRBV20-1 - CSARQTNQPQHF TGCAGTGCTAGGCAGACAAATCAGCCCCAGCATTTT
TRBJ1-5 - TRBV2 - CASSEAPPSGQPQHF TGTGCCAGCAGTGAAGCGCCCCCCTCAGGTCAGCCCCAGCATTTT
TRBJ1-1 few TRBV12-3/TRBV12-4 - CASSLQGSTEAFF TGTGCCAGCAGTCTCCAGGGGTCCACTGAAGCTTTCTTT
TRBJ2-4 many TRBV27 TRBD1 CASSLIGGTKNIQYF TGTGCCAGCAGTTTAATAGGGGGCACCAAAAACATTCAGTACTTC
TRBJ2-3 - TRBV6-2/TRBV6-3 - CASSYRETDTQYF TGTGCCAGCAGTTACAGGGAGACAGATACGCAGTATTTT
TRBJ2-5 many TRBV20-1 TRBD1 CSARWDRGFQETQYF TGCAGTGCTAGATGGGACAGGGGATTCCAAGAGACCCAGTACTTC
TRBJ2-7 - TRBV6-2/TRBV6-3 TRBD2 CASSYLAGGVAEQYF TGTGCCAGCAGTTACCTGGCGGGAGGAGTTGCGGAGCAGTACTTC
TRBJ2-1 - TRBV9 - CASSGGGAYNEQFF TGTGCCAGCAGCGGTGGGGGAGCCTACAATGAGCAGTTCTTC
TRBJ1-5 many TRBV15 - CATSRSGGDNQPQHF TGTGCCACCAGCAGGTCCGGGGGCGACAATCAGCCCCAGCATTTT
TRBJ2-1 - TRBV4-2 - CASSKEGDHVYEQFF TGTGCCAGCAGCAAAGAGGGAGACCACGTCTATGAGCAGTTCTTC
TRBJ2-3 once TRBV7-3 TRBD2 CASSSIAGRREGTDTQYF TGTGCCAGCAGCTCAATAGCGGGAAGACGTGAGGGCACAGATACGCAGTATTTT
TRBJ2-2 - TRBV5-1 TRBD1 CASSFTGTGTTGELFF TGCGCCAGCAGCTTCACCGGGACAGGGACCACCGGGGAGCTGTTTTTT
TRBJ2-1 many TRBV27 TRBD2 CASSGRLAHSYNEQFF TGTGCCAGCAGTGGGAGACTAGCCCACTCATACAATGAGCAGTTCTTC
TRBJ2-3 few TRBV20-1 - CSARVGAGRMDTQYF TGCAGTGCTAGAGTTGGAGCGGGCCGAATGGATACGCAGTATTTT
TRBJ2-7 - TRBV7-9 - CASSLTGTNYEQYF TGTGCCAGCAGCTTAACAGGGACGAATTACGAGCAGTACTTC
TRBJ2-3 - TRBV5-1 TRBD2 CASSLGLAGGSTDTQYF TGCGCCAGCAGCTTGGGACTAGCGGGAGGTAGCACAGATACGCAGTATTTT
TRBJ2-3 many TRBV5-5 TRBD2 CASSFGLAGERDTQYF TGTGCCAGCAGCTTCGGACTAGCGGGAGAGAGAGATACGCAGTATTTT
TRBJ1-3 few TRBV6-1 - CASSAGRSASGNTIYF TGTGCCAGCAGTGCAGGACGGTCCGCATCTGGAAACACCATATATTTT
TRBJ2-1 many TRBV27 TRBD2 CASSPPAAGGPFNEQFF TGTGCCAGCAGTCCCCCCGCGGCGGGAGGGCCTTTCAATGAGCAGTTCTTC
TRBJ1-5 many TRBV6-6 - CASSYGQHSNQPQHF TGTGCCAGCAGTTACGGGCAGCATAGCAATCAGCCCCAGCATTTT
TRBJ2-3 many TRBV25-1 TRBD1 CASSEWGQGDTQYF TGTGCCAGCAGTGAATGGGGACAGGGGGATACGCAGTATTTT
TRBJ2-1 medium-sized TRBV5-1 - CASSLDNLGPYNEQFF TGCGCCAGCAGCCTGGATAACTTGGGACCCTACAATGAGCAGTTCTTC
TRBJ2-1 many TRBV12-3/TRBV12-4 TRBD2 CASSSRLAAYNEQFF TGTGCCAGCAGTTCCAGACTAGCGGCTTACAATGAGCAGTTCTTC
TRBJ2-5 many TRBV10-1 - CASSESGDNQETQYF TGCGCCAGCAGTGAGTCAGGGGATAATCAAGAGACCCAGTACTTC
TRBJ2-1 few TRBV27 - CASRLFGGVSNEQFF TGTGCCAGCAGACTCTTCGGGGGCGTAAGTAATGAGCAGTTCTTC
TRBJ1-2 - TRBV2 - CASSERVSSDGYTF TGTGCCAGCAGTGAACGGGTGTCTTCCGACGGCTACACCTTC
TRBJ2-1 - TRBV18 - CASSPGRDRAEQFF TGTGCCAGCTCACCCGGGAGGGACAGGGCTGAGCAGTTCTTC
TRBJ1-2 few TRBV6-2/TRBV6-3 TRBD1 CASRTTNGQGDYGYTF TGTGCCAGCAGAACTACTAACGGACAGGGAGACTATGGCTACACCTTC
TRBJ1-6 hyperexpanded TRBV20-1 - CSARGTGWGSPLHF TGCAGTGCTAGGGGAACAGGGTGGGGATCACCCCTCCACTTT
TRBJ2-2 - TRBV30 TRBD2 CAWSVASGWRERELFF TGTGCCTGGAGTGTAGCCTCCGGCTGGCGGGAGCGGGAGCTGTTTTTT
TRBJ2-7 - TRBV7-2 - CASSSNPILEQYF TGTGCCAGCAGCTCGAACCCCATCTTGGAGCAGTACTTC
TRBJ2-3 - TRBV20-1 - CSARLFVVSGEVDTQYF TGCAGTGCTAGACTGTTCGTTGTAAGCGGAGAAGTGGATACGCAGTATTTT
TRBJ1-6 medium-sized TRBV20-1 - CSARRGGGESPLHF TGCAGTGCTAGAAGGGGGGGCGGGGAGTCACCCCTCCACTTT
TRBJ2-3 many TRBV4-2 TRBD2 CASSRYQREGNTDTQYF TGTGCCAGCAGCCGCTATCAAAGGGAGGGCAACACAGATACGCAGTATTTT
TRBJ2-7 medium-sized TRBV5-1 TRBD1 CASSRDRGSYEQYF TGCGCCAGCAGCCGGGACAGGGGGTCCTACGAGCAGTACTTC
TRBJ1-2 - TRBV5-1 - CASGTQNYGYTF TGCGCCAGCGGGACACAGAACTATGGCTACACCTTC
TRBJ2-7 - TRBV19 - CASSIRVTYEQYF TGTGCCAGTAGTATACGAGTAACCTACGAGCAGTACTTC
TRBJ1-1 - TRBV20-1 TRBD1 CSWEGTGTTEAFF TGCAGCTGGGAGGGGACAGGGACCACTGAAGCTTTCTTT
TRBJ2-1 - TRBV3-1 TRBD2 CASSQETGGLFGEQFF TGTGCCAGCAGCCAAGAAACGGGAGGCCTGTTCGGTGAGCAGTTCTTC
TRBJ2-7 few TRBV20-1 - CSARNQFYEQYF TGCAGTGCTAGAAACCAGTTCTACGAGCAGTACTTC
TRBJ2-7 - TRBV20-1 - CSARWGNSYEQYF TGCAGTGCAAGATGGGGAAACTCCTACGAGCAGTACTTC
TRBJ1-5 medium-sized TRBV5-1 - CASSLSGRVDQPQHF TGCGCCAGCAGCTTGAGTGGCAGGGTAGACCAGCCCCAGCATTTT